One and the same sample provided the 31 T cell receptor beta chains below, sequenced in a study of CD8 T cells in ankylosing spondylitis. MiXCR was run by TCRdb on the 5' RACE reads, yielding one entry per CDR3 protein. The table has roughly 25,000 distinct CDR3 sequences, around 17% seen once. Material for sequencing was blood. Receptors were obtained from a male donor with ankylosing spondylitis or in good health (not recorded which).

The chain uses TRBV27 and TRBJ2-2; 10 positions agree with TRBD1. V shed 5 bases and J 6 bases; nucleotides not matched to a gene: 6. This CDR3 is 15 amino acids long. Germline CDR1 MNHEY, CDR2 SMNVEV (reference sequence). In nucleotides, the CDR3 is TGTGCCAGCAGTCCGACAGGGGGCAGCCCCGGGGAGCTGTTTTTT. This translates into CASSPTGGSPGELFF.

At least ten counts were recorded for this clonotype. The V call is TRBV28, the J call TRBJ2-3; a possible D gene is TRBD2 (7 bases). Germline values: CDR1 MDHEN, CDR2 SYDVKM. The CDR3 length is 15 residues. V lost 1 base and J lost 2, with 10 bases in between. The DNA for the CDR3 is TGTGCCAGCAGTTTATTGCGGGGGCACACAGATACGCAGTATTTT. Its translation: CASSLLRGHTDTQYF. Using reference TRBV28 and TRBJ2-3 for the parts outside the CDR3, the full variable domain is DVKVTQSSRYLVKRTGEKVFLECVQDMDHENMFWYRQDPGLGLRLIYFSYDVKMKEKGDIPEGYSVSREKKERFSLILESASTNQTSMYLCASSLLRGHTDTQYFGPGTRLTVL.

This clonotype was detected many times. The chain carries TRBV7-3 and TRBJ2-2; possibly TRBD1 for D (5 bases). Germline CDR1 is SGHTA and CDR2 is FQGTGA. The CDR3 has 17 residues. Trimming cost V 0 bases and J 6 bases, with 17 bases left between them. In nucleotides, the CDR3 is TGTGCCAGCAGCTTAACGCGCGCCGAAGGGGTATCCGGGGAGCTGTTTTTT. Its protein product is CASSLTRAEGVSGELFF.

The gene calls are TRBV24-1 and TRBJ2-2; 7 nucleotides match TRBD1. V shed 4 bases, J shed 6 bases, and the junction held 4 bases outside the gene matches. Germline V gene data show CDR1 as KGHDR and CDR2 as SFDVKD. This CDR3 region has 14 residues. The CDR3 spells CATSDRTGPGELFF. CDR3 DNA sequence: TGTGCCACCAGTGACAGGACAGGCCCCGGGGAGCTGTTTTTT.

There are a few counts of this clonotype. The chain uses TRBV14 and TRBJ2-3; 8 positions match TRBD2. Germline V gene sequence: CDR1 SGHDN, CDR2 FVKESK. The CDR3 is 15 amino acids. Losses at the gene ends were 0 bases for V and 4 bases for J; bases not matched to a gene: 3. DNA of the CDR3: TGTGCCAGCAGCCAAGATACGGGAGGGCCAGATACGCAGTATTTT. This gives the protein CASSQDTGGPDTQYF.

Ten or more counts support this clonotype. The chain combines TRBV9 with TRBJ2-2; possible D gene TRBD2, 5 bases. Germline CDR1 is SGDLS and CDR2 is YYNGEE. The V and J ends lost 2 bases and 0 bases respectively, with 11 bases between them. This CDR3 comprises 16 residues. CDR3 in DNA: TGTGCCAGCAGCGTGAGAGCGGCTACGAACACCGGGGAGCTGTTTTTT. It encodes CASSVRAATNTGELFF.

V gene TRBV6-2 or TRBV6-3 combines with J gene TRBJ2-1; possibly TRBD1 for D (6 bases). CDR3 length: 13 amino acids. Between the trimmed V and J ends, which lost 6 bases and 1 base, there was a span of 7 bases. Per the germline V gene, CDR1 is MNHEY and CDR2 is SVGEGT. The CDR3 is CASRDSSYNEQFF. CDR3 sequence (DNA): TGTGCCAGCAGGGACAGTTCCTACAATGAGCAGTTCTTC.

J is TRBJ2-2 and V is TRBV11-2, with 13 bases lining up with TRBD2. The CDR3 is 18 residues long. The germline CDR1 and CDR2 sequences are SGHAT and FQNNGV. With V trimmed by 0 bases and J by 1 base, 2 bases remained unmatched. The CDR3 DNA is TGTGCCAGCAGCTTAGAGGGACTAGCGGGATGGAACACCGGGGAGCTGTTTTTT. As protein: CASSLEGLAGWNTGELFF.

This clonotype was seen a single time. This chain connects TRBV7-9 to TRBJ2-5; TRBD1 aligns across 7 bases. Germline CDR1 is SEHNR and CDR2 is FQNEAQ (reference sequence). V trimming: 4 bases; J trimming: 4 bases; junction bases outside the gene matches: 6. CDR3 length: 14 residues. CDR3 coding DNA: TGTGCCAGCAGCTGGACAGGTGTAACAGAGACCCAGTACTTC. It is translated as CASSWTGVTETQYF.

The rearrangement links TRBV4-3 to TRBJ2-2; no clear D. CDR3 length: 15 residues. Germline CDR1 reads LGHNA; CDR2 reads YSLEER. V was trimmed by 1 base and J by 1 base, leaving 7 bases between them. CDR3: CASSQGTVNTGELFF. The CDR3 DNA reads TGCGCCAGCAGCCAAGGAACCGTGAACACCGGGGAGCTGTTTTTT.

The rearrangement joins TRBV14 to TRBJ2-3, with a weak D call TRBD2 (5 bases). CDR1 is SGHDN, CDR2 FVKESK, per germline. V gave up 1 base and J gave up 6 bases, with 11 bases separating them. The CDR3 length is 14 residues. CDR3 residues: CASSQGGLEDTQYF. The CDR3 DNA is TGTGCCAGCAGCCAAGGAGGGTTGGAGGATACGCAGTATTTT.

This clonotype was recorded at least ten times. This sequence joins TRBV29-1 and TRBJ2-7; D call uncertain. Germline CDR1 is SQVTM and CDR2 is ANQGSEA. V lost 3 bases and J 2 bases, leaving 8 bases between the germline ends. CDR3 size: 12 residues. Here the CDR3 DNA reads TGCAGCGTTGATTATCTAGCCTACGAGCAGTACTTC. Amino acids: CSVDYLAYEQYF.

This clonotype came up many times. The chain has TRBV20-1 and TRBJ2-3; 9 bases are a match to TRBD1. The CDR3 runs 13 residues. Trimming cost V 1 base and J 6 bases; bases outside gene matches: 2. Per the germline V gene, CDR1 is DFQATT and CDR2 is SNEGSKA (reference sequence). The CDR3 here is CSARAGQGDTQYF. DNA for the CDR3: TGCAGTGCTAGAGCTGGACAGGGGGATACGCAGTATTTT.

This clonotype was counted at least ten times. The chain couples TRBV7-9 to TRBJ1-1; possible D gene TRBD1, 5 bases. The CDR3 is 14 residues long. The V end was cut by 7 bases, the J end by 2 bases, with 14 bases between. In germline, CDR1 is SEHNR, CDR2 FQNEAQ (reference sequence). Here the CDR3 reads CASNPGQPNTEAFF. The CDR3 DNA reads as TGTGCCAGCAACCCCGGACAACCCAACACTGAAGCTTTCTTT. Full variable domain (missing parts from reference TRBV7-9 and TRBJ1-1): DTGVSQNPRHKITKRGQNVTFRCDPISEHNRLYWYRQTLGQGPEFLTYFQNEAQLEKSRLLSDRFSAERPKGSFSTLEIQRTEQGDSAMYLCASNPGQPNTEAFFGQGTRLTVV.

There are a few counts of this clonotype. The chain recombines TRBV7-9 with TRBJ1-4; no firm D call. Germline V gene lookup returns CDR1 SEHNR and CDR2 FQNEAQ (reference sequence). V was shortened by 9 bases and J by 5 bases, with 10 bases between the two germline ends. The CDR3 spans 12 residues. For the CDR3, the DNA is TGTGCCAGTATGGCGGACAATGAAAAACTGTTTTTT. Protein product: CASMADNEKLFF.

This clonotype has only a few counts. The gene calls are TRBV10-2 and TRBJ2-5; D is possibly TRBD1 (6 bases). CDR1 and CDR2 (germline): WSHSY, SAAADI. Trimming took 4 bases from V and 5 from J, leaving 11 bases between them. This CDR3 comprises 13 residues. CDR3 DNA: TGCGCCAGCAGTGCCACAGGGACGGAGACCCAGTACTTC. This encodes CASSATGTETQYF.

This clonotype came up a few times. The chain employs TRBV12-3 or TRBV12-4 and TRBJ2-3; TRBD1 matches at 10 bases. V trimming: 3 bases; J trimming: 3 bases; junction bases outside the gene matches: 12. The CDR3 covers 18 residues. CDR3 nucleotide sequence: TGTGCCAGCAGTTTCCGTCCCGGGACAGGGGCGCGTACAGATACGCAGTATTTT. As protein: CASSFRPGTGARTDTQYF.

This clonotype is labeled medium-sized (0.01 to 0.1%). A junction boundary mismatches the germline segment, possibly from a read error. Here the CDR3 reads CLSPGLAGAHEQYF. CDR3 in DNA: TGCCTGAGCCCCGGACTAGCGGGAGCCCACGAGCAGTACTTC. The chain is built from TRBV27 and TRBJ2-7, with 13 bases aligning to TRBD2. The CDR3 covers 14 residues. Germline V CDR1 and CDR2: MNHEY, SMNVEV (reference sequence).

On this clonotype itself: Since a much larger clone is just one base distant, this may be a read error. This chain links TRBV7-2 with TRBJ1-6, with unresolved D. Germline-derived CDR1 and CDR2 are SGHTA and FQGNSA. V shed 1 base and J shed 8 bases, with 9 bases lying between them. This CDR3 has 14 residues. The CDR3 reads CASSLGAEDSPLHF. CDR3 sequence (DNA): TGTGCCAGCAGCTTAGGGGCAGAGGATTCACCCCTCCACTTT. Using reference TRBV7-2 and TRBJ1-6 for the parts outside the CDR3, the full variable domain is GAGVSQSPSNKVTEKGKDVELRCDPISGHTALYWYRQSLGQGLEFLIYFQGNSAPDKSGLPSDRFSAERTGGSVSTLTIQRTQQEDSAVYLCASSLGAEDSPLHFGNGTRLTVT.

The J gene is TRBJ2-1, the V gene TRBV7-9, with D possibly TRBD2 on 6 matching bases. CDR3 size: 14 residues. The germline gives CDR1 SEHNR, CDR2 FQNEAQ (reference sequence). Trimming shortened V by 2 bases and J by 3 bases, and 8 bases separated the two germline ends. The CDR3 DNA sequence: TGTGCCAGCAGCTTACGGAGGGACTACAATGAGCAGTTCTTC. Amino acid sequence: CASSLRRDYNEQFF.

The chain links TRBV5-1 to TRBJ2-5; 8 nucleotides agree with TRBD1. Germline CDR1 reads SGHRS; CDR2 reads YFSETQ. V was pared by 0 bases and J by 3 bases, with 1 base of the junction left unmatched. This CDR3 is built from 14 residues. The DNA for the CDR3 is TGCGCCAGCAGCTTGGCGGGACAGGAAGAGACCCAGTACTTC. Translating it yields CASSLAGQEETQYF.

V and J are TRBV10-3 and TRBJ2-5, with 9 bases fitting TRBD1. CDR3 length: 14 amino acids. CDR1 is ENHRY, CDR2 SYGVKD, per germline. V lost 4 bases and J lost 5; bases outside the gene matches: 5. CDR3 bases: TGTGCCATCAGTGCGGCGGGACAGGGTGAGACCCAGTACTTC. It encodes CAISAAGQGETQYF.

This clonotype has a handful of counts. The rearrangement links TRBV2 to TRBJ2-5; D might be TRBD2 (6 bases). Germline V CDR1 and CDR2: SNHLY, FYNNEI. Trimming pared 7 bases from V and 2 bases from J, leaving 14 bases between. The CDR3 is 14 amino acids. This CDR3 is CASNSRGWQETQYF. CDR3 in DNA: TGTGCCAGCAATAGCCGGGGGTGGCAAGAGACCCAGTACTTC.

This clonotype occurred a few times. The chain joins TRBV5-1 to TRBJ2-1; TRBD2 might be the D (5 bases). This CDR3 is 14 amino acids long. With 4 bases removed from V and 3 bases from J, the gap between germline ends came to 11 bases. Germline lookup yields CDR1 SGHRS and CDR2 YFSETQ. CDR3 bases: TGCGCCAGCAGCCCAGGACTGAACTACAATGAGCAGTTCTTC. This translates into CASSPGLNYNEQFF. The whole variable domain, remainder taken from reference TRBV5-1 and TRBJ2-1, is KAGVTQTPRYLIKTRGQQVTLSCSPISGHRSVSWYQQTPGQGLQFLFEYFSETQRNKGNFPGRFSGRQFSNSRSEMNVSTLELGDSALYLCASSPGLNYNEQFFGPGTRLTVL.

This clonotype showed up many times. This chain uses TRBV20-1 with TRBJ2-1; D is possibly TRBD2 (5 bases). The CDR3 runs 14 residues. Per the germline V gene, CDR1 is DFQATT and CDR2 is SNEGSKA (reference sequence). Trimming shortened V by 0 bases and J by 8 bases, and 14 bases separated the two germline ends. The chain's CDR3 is CSAREDRGKDEQFF. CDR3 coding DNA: TGCAGTGCTAGAGAAGACCGGGGAAAGGATGAGCAGTTCTTC.

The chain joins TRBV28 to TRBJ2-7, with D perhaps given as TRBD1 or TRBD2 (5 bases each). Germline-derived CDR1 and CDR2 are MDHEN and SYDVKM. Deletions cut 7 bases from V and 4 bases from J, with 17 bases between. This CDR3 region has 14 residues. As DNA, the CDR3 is TGTGCCAGCACCATCACCGGGGCCAAGTACGAGCAGTACTTC. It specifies CASTITGAKYEQYF.

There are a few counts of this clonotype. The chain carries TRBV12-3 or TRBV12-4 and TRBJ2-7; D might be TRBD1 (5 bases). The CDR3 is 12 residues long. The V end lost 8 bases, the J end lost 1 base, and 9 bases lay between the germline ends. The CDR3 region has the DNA TGTGCCAGCTGTCAGGGTTCCTACGAGCAGTACGTC. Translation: CASCQGSYEQYV.

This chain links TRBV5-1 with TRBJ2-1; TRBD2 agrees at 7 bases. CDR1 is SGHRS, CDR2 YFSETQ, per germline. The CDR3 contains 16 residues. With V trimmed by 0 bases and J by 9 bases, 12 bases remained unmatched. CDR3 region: CASSLAGAGSTIEQFF. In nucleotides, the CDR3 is TGCGCCAGCAGCTTGGCCGGAGCGGGGAGTACAATTGAGCAGTTCTTC.

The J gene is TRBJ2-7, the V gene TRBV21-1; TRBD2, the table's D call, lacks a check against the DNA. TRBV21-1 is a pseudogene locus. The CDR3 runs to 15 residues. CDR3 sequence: CASSKAWGEYYEQYF. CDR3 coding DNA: TGTGCCAGCAGCAAAGCGTGGGGAGAATACTACGAGCAGTACTTC.

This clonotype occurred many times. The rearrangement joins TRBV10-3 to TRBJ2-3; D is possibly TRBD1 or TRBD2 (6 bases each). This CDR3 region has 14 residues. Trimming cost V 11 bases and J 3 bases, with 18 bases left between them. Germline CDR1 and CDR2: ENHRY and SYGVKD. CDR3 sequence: CASGAGQTTDTQYF. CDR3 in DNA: TGTGCCTCAGGGGCGGGGCAGACGACAGATACGCAGTATTTT.

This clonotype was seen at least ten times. The CDR3 loop is CASSLEAVDTQYF. Written as DNA, the CDR3 is TGTGCCAGCAGCTTAGAGGCAGTCGATACGCAGTATTTT. V and J are TRBV11-2 and TRBJ2-3; no clear D gene. The CDR3 consists of 13 residues. Trimming removed 0 bases from V and 6 bases from J, with 7 bases in between. Germline loops: CDR1 SGHAT, CDR2 FQNNGV.